The 2 T cell receptor delta chains below all came from one sample that was sequenced in a study of γδ T cells in repeated Plasmodium falciparum infection. Gammadelta T cells were flow-sorted from PBMC into Vgamma9/Vdelta2+ and Vdelta2-negative populations for bulk analysis. TCRdb processed the multiplex PCR reads again with the CATT caller. Seen here are tens of thousands of delta-chain clones, over 1.5% observed once, and the top ten hold about 15%. The sequencing input was gamma-delta T cells from blood. These receptor sequences come from a pool of human donors (malaria-infected and uninfected, not separated).

Of note for this clone: TCRdb has a much larger clone's protein, which differs at residue 5 from the translation of this DNA, likely because of a read error; what is shown is the protein translated from the DNA. The chain has TRDV1 and TRDJ1, with 8 positions matching TRDD3. This CDR3 is built from 22 residues. CDR1 is TSWWSYY and CDR2 is QGS in the germline V gene. In nucleotides, the CDR3 is TGTGCTCTTGGGGTATCTCACGCCCTACGCATTCGGGGGATAGAGGACACCGGTAAACTCATCTTT. Translating gives CALGVSHALRIRGIEDTGKLIF.

As regards this clone: This likely stems from a read error, as it lies one base from a far larger clone. The sample carries other DNA sequences with the same CDR3. This chain links TRDV1 with TRDJ1; possibly TRDD2 for D (6 bases). TCRdb carries no J gene annotation; the J gene was assigned here by matching the DNA with germline. Germline V gene lookup returns CDR1 TSWWSYY and CDR2 QGS. The CDR3 sequence is 18 residues long. Trimming removed 3 bases at V and 7 bases at J, with 27 bases between. In DNA, the CDR3 is TGTGCTCTTGGGGACCCCTTCCCCACTTACGGTGTGGAGTTTAAACTCATCTTT. This encodes CALGDPFPTYGVEFKLIF.